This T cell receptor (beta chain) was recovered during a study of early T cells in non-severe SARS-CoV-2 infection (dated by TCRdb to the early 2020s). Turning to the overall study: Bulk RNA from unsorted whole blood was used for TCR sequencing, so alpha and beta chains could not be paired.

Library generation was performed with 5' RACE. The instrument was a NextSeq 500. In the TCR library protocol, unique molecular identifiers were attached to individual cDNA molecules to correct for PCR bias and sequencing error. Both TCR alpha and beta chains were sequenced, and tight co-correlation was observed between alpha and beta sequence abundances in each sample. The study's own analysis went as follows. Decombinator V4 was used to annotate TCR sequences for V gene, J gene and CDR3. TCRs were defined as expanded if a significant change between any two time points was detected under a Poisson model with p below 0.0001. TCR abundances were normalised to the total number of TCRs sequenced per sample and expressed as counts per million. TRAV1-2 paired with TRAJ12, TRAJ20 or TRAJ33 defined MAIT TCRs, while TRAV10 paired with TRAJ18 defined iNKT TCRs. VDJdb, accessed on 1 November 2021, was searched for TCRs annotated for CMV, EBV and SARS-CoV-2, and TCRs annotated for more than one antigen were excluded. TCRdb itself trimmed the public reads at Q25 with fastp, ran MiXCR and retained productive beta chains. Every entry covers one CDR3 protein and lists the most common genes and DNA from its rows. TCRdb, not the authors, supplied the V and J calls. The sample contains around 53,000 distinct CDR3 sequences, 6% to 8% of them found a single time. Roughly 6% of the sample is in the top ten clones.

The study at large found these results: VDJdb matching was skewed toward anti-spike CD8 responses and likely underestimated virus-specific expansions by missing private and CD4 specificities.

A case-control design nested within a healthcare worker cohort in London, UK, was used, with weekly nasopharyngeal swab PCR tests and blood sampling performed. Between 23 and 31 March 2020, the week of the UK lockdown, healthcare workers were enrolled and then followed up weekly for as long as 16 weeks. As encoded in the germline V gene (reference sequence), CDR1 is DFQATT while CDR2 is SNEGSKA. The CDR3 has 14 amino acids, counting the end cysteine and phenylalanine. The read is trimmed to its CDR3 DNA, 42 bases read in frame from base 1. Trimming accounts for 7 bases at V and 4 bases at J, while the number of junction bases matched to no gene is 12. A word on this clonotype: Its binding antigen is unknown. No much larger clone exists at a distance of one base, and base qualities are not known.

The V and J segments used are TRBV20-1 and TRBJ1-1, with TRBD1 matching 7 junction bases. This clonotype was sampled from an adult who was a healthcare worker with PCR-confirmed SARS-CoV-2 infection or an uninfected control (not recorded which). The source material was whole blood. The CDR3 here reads CSVLSRSGGTEAFF. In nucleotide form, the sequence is TGCAGTGTTTTATCACGATCAGGGGGCACTGAAGCTTTCTTT.